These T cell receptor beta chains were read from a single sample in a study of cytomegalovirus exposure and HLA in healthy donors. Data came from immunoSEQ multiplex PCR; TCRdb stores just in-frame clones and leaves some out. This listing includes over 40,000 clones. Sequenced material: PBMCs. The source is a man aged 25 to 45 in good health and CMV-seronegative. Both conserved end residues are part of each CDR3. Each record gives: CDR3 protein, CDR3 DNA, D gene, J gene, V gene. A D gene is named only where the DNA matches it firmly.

CDR3 protein: CASSPPASGGNNEQFF; CDR3 DNA: TGTGCCAGCTCACCACCGGCTAGCGGGGGGAACAATGAGCAGTTCTTC; D gene: TRBD2; J gene: TRBJ2-1; V gene: TRBV18
CDR3 protein: CASSQTGGPQHF; CDR3 DNA: TGTGCCAGCAGTCAGACAGGAGGACCCCAGCATTTT; D gene: NA; J gene: TRBJ1-5; V gene: TRBV6-1
CDR3 protein: CASRPSRERYNEQFF; CDR3 DNA: TGTGCCAGCAGACCCTCTCGGGAGCGCTACAATGAGCAGTTCTTC; D gene: NA; J gene: TRBJ2-1; V gene: TRBV7-2
CDR3 protein: CASTDRGYEQYF; CDR3 DNA: TGTGCCAGCACGGACAGGGGCTACGAGCAGTACTTC; D gene: TRBD1; J gene: TRBJ2-7; V gene: TRBV2
CDR3 protein: CASSVAEWGPEAFF; CDR3 DNA: TGTGCCAGCAGCGTGGCTGAGTGGGGGCCTGAAGCTTTCTTT; D gene: NA; J gene: TRBJ1-1; V gene: TRBV9
CDR3 protein: CASNPQGGTEAFF; CDR3 DNA: TGTGCCAGCAATCCCCAGGGTGGGACTGAAGCTTTCTTT; D gene: NA; J gene: TRBJ1-1; V gene: TRBV9
CDR3 protein: CASDGQGVYEQYF; CDR3 DNA: TGTGCCAGTGACGGGCAGGGGGTCTACGAGCAGTACTTC; D gene: TRBD1; J gene: TRBJ2-7; V gene: TRBV5-5
CDR3 protein: CASSPGGSAYNEQFF; CDR3 DNA: TGTGCCAGCTCACCGGGGGGGTCCGCCTACAATGAGCAGTTCTTC; D gene: TRBD2; J gene: TRBJ2-1; V gene: TRBV18
CDR3 protein: CASSLAFSIGTEAFF; CDR3 DNA: TGCGCCAGCAGCTTGGCCTTTAGTATCGGCACTGAAGCTTTCTTT; D gene: NA; J gene: TRBJ1-1; V gene: TRBV5-1
CDR3 protein: CASSQSAEAFF; CDR3 DNA: TGTGCCAGCAGCCAGTCCGCTGAAGCTTTCTTT; D gene: NA; J gene: TRBJ1-1; V gene: TRBV2
CDR3 protein: CSVRDRYSGANVLTF; CDR3 DNA: TGCAGCGTCCGGGACAGATACTCTGGGGCCAACGTCCTGACTTTC; D gene: TRBD1; J gene: TRBJ2-6; V gene: TRBV29-1
CDR3 protein: CASSNTRTGPEYGYTF; CDR3 DNA: TGTGCCAGCAGCAACACCAGGACAGGGCCTGAGTATGGCTACACCTTC; D gene: TRBD1; J gene: TRBJ1-2; V gene: TRBV27
CDR3 protein: CASSFRTSGSYEQYF; CDR3 DNA: TGTGCCAGCAGCTTTAGGACTAGCGGATCCTACGAGCAGTACTTC; D gene: TRBD2; J gene: TRBJ2-7; V gene: TRBV5-8
CDR3 protein: CASSEATYEQYF; CDR3 DNA: TGTGCCAGCAGTGAAGCCACTTACGAGCAGTACTTC; D gene: NA; J gene: TRBJ2-7; V gene: TRBV6-1
CDR3 protein: CATRTTVAGDYNEQFF; CDR3 DNA: TGTGCCACCAGGACCACGGTGGCGGGGGATTACAATGAGCAGTTCTTC; D gene: TRBD2; J gene: TRBJ2-1; V gene: TRBV10-3
CDR3 protein: CASSGTSGGTYEQYF; CDR3 DNA: TGTGCCAGCAGTGGAACTAGCGGGGGTACCTACGAGCAGTACTTC; D gene: TRBD2; J gene: TRBJ2-7; V gene: TRBV6-6
CDR3 protein: CASSLGGGHQETQYF; CDR3 DNA: TGTGCCAGCAGCTTAGGGGGGGGGCACCAAGAGACCCAGTACTTC; D gene: NA; J gene: TRBJ2-5; V gene: TRBV7-2
CDR3 protein: CASSLTGIGEKLFF; CDR3 DNA: TGTGCCAGCAGCCTTACAGGGATAGGGGAAAAACTGTTTTTT; D gene: NA; J gene: TRBJ1-4; V gene: TRBV6-1
CDR3 protein: CATLTDMNTEAFF; CDR3 DNA: TGTGCCACCCTGACAGACATGAACACTGAAGCTTTCTTT; D gene: NA; J gene: TRBJ1-1; V gene: TRBV7-9
CDR3 protein: CSVEGRGGAEQYF; CDR3 DNA: TGCAGCGTTGAGGGGCGGGGGGGCGCCGAGCAGTACTTC; D gene: TRBD2; J gene: TRBJ2-7; V gene: TRBV29-1
CDR3 protein: CASTSMGATEGNYGYTF; CDR3 DNA: TGTGCCAGTACCTCTATGGGGGCAACCGAAGGGAACTATGGCTACACCTTC; D gene: NA; J gene: TRBJ1-2; V gene: TRBV19
CDR3 protein: CASSQEASGDYNEQFF; CDR3 DNA: TGTGCCAGCAGCCAAGAGGCTAGCGGGGACTACAATGAGCAGTTCTTC; D gene: TRBD2; J gene: TRBJ2-1; V gene: TRBV4-2
CDR3 protein: CASSEAGRGGPNQPQHF; CDR3 DNA: TGTGCCAGCAGTGAAGCTGGTCGGGGGGGACCGAATCAGCCCCAGCATTTT; D gene: NA; J gene: TRBJ1-5; V gene: TRBV6-1
CDR3 protein: CATSRDWSGGRETQYF; CDR3 DNA: TGTGCCACCAGCAGAGATTGGTCAGGGGGCCGTGAGACCCAGTACTTC; D gene: TRBD1; J gene: TRBJ2-5; V gene: TRBV15
CDR3 protein: CSVSSRGNGELFF; CDR3 DNA: TGCAGCGTGTCCTCCAGGGGTAATGGGGAGCTGTTTTTT; D gene: NA; J gene: TRBJ2-2; V gene: TRBV29-1
CDR3 protein: CASSSGQGANTGELFF; CDR3 DNA: TGCGCCAGCAGCTCAGGACAGGGGGCGAACACCGGGGAGCTGTTTTTT; D gene: TRBD1; J gene: TRBJ2-2; V gene: TRBV5-1
CDR3 protein: CASSLASSLAVINEQFF; CDR3 DNA: TGTGCCAGCAGCTTAGCAAGTAGTCTAGCGGTTATCAATGAGCAGTTCTTC; D gene: TRBD2; J gene: TRBJ2-1; V gene: TRBV7-6
CDR3 protein: CASSLDGSQETQYF; CDR3 DNA: TGTGCCAGCAGCTTAGACGGGAGTCAGGAGACCCAGTACTTC; D gene: NA; J gene: TRBJ2-5; V gene: TRBV11-2
CDR3 protein: CASRWTGMDYGYTF; CDR3 DNA: TGTGCCAGCCGATGGACAGGGATGGACTATGGCTACACCTTC; D gene: TRBD1; J gene: TRBJ1-2; V gene: TRBV27
CDR3 protein: CASATRVSYEQYF; CDR3 DNA: TGTGCCAGCGCAACCAGGGTTTCCTACGAGCAGTACTTC; D gene: NA; J gene: TRBJ2-7; V gene: TRBV6-5
CDR3 protein: CASSQGLAGGPDTQYF; CDR3 DNA: TGTGCCAGCAGCCAAGGACTAGCGGGGGGGCCAGATACGCAGTATTTT; D gene: TRBD2; J gene: TRBJ2-3; V gene: TRBV4-2
CDR3 protein: CASSISVIYEQYF; CDR3 DNA: TGTGCCAGTAGTATATCAGTTATCTACGAGCAGTACTTC; D gene: NA; J gene: TRBJ2-7; V gene: TRBV19
CDR3 protein: CASSTGLSYEQYF; CDR3 DNA: TGTGCCAGCAGCACGGGTCTCTCCTACGAGCAGTACTTC; D gene: NA; J gene: TRBJ2-7; V gene: TRBV11-3
CDR3 protein: CAWSRVSETQYF; CDR3 DNA: TGTGCCTGGAGTAGAGTGTCGGAGACCCAGTACTTC; D gene: NA; J gene: TRBJ2-5; V gene: TRBV30
CDR3 protein: CASSSDSGSYEQYF; CDR3 DNA: TGCGCCAGCAGCTCGGACTCGGGCTCCTACGAGCAGTACTTC; D gene: NA; J gene: TRBJ2-7; V gene: TRBV5-1
CDR3 protein: CAGGDKGLAEAFF; CDR3 DNA: TGTGCCGGAGGGGATAAAGGGCTAGCTGAAGCTTTCTTT; D gene: NA; J gene: TRBJ1-1; V gene: TRBV30
CDR3 protein: CASSVDRVNTEAFF; CDR3 DNA: TGTGCCAGCAGCGTTGACAGGGTAAACACTGAAGCTTTCTTT; D gene: TRBD1; J gene: TRBJ1-1; V gene: TRBV9
CDR3 protein: CATRGQGYNEQFF; CDR3 DNA: TGTGCTACCAGGGGCCAGGGATACAATGAGCAGTTCTTC; D gene: NA; J gene: TRBJ2-1; V gene: TRBV6-4
CDR3 protein: CASRGPGQGTYEQYF; CDR3 DNA: TGCGCCAGCAGAGGACCGGGACAGGGGACTTACGAGCAGTACTTC; D gene: TRBD1; J gene: TRBJ2-7; V gene: TRBV4-1
CDR3 protein: CASSLGTDTQYF; CDR3 DNA: TGTGCCAGCAGCCTCGGCACAGATACGCAGTATTTT; D gene: NA; J gene: TRBJ2-3; V gene: TRBV7-9
CDR3 protein: CASSIDQAGGKTQYF; CDR3 DNA: TGTGCCAGTAGTATAGATCAAGCGGGGGGAAAGACCCAGTACTTC; D gene: TRBD2; J gene: TRBJ2-5; V gene: TRBV19
CDR3 protein: CASSSIGTGWVYEQYF; CDR3 DNA: TGTGCCAGCAGTTCCATTGGGACAGGGTGGGTCTACGAGCAGTACTTC; D gene: TRBD1; J gene: TRBJ2-7; V gene: TRBV27
CDR3 protein: CASSYGVRGNTEAFF; CDR3 DNA: TGTGCCAGCAGTTACGGGGTCAGGGGGAACACTGAAGCTTTCTTT; D gene: NA; J gene: TRBJ1-1; V gene: TRBV6-5
CDR3 protein: CAWSFGVLRENTEAFF; CDR3 DNA: TGTGCCTGGAGTTTCGGGGTACTTCGGGAGAACACTGAAGCTTTCTTT; D gene: NA; J gene: TRBJ1-1; V gene: TRBV30
CDR3 protein: CASSSQDTAPIYF; CDR3 DNA: TGCGCCAGCAGCTCCCAAGACACCGCCCCCATATATTTT; D gene: NA; J gene: TRBJ1-3; V gene: TRBV5-1
CDR3 protein: CASSESRRSPLHF; CDR3 DNA: TGTGCCAGCAGTGAATCACGGAGGTCACCCCTCCACTTT; D gene: NA; J gene: TRBJ1-6; V gene: TRBV25-1
CDR3 protein: CASSPTLAGGTYNEQFF; CDR3 DNA: TGTGCCAGCTCACCAACTCTAGCGGGAGGTACCTACAATGAGCAGTTCTTC; D gene: TRBD2; J gene: TRBJ2-1; V gene: TRBV18
CDR3 protein: CASSQVEETGLLYEQYF; CDR3 DNA: TGTGCCAGCAGCCAAGTTGAGGAGACAGGGCTTCTCTACGAGCAGTACTTC; D gene: TRBD1; J gene: TRBJ2-7; V gene: TRBV4-2
CDR3 protein: CASKQGDKVDEQYF; CDR3 DNA: TGTGCCAGCAAGCAGGGGGACAAAGTAGACGAGCAGTACTTC; D gene: TRBD1; J gene: TRBJ2-7; V gene: TRBV5-6
CDR3 protein: CASSQEEGSAYEQYF; CDR3 DNA: TGCGCCAGCAGCCAAGAAGAAGGCAGCGCCTACGAGCAGTACTTC; D gene: NA; J gene: TRBJ2-7; V gene: TRBV4-3
CDR3 protein: CASSQGLAGARGQYF; CDR3 DNA: TGCGCCAGCAGCCAGGGACTAGCGGGGGCAAGGGGCCAGTACTTC; D gene: TRBD2; J gene: TRBJ2-5; V gene: TRBV5-1
CDR3 protein: CASSLSRDRNINYEQYF; CDR3 DNA: TGCGCCAGCAGTTTGAGCCGGGACAGAAACATAAACTACGAGCAGTACTTC; D gene: TRBD1; J gene: TRBJ2-7; V gene: TRBV5-1
CDR3 protein: CASSRDRDYGYTF; CDR3 DNA: TGTGCCAGCAGCCGCGACAGGGATTATGGCTACACCTTC; D gene: TRBD1; J gene: TRBJ1-2; V gene: TRBV4-2
CDR3 protein: CASSLGSGNTIYF; CDR3 DNA: TGTGCCAGCAGTCTCGGCTCTGGAAACACCATATATTTT; D gene: NA; J gene: TRBJ1-3; V gene: TRBV6-6
CDR3 protein: CASSLRTGKDGYTF; CDR3 DNA: TGCGCCAGCAGCTTGAGGACAGGGAAGGATGGCTACACCTTC; D gene: TRBD1; J gene: TRBJ1-2; V gene: TRBV5-1
CDR3 protein: CASSLEAGNGYTF; CDR3 DNA: TGCGCCAGCAGCTTGGAAGCAGGGAATGGCTACACCTTC; D gene: NA; J gene: TRBJ1-2; V gene: TRBV5-1
CDR3 protein: CASSPPTRSEQYF; CDR3 DNA: TGTGCCAGCAGCCCTCCAACGAGATCCGAGCAGTACTTC; D gene: NA; J gene: TRBJ2-7; V gene: TRBV11-2
CDR3 protein: CSVASRSYEQYF; CDR3 DNA: TGCAGCGTTGCTTCCCGCTCCTACGAGCAGTACTTC; D gene: NA; J gene: TRBJ2-7; V gene: TRBV29-1